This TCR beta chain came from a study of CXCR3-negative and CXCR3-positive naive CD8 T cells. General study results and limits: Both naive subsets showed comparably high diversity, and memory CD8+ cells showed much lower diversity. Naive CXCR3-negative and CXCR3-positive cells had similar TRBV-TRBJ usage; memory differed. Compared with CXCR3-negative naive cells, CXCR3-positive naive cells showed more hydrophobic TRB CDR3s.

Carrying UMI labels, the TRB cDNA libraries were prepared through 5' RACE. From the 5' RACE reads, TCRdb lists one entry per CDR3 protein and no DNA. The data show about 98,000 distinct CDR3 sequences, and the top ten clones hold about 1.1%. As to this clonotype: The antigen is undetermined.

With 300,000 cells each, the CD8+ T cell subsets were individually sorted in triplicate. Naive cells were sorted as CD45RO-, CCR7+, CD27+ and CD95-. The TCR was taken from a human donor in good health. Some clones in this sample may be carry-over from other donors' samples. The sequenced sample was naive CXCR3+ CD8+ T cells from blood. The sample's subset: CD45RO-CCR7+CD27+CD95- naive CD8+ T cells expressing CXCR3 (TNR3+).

CDR3 amino acids: CASSLVGGEQETQYF. This chain uses TRBV28 with TRBJ2-5; TCRdb selects TRBD2, and the lack of DNA leaves this call unchecked. The CDR3 is 15 amino acids. Per germline, CDR1 MDHEN and CDR2 SYDVKM.